Listed below are T cell receptor beta chains from one sample, sequenced in a study of blood T cell repertoires in COVID-19. TCRdb keeps only in-frame clones here, not all; method: immunoSEQ multiplex PCR. The data contain about 150,000 clones, roughly 71% of them singletons. Sequencing was performed on peripheral blood. Receptor source: a woman of 80 years or more with acute or convalescent COVID-19. CDR3s include the opening cysteine and the closing phenylalanine or tryptophan. Fields, in order: V gene, D gene, clone size, J gene, CDR3 DNA, CDR3 protein. D genes are given only for firm matches. Some rows have no size entry. The others give once, few or many, or a class for an expanded clone.

TRBV6-5,TRBD2,NA,TRBJ2-1,TGTGCCAGCACCCCGGCCCTAGCGGGAGCCAATGAGCAGTTCTTC,CASTPALAGANEQFF
TRBV6-2/TRBV6-3,TRBD2,NA,TRBJ2-1,TGTGCCAGCAGTCTAGCGGGGGGGCCATACAATGAGCAGTTCTTC,CASSLAGGPYNEQFF
TRBV10-1,TRBD2,few,TRBJ2-1,TGCGCCAGCAGTGGTGGACTAGCGGGCTCCAATGAGCAGTTCTTC,CASSGGLAGSNEQFF
TRBV10-3,NA,NA,TRBJ1-5,TGTGCCATCGCTACCGGGAATCTATATCAGCCCCAGCATTTT,CAIATGNLYQPQHF
TRBV7-8,NA,few,TRBJ1-5,TGTGCCAGCAGCTCCGGCGGGGGGATCAAGCCCCAGCATTTT,CASSSGGGIKPQHF
TRBV7-9,NA,NA,TRBJ1-5,TGTGCCAGCAGCCTCGACAGCCTCAATCAGCCCCAGCATTTT,CASSLDSLNQPQHF
TRBV3-1/TRBV3-2,TRBD2,NA,TRBJ2-2,TGTGCCAGCAGCCAAACCTGGGGGGGAGGGCCTCTCACCGGGGAGCTGTTTTTT,CASSQTWGGGPLTGELFF
TRBV2,TRBD2,few,TRBJ2-3,TGTGCCAGCAGGAGGACTAGCGGGAGGGCCTCTACAGATACGCAGTATTTT,CASRRTSGRASTDTQYF
TRBV18,TRBD1,NA,TRBJ1-1,TGTGCCAGCTCACCTAGGACAGGGGACAAGAACACTGAAGCTTTCTTT,CASSPRTGDKNTEAFF
TRBV11-3,TRBD1,NA,TRBJ1-6,TGTGCCAGCAGCTTAGGAGGACAGGGTTCACCCCTCCACTTT,CASSLGGQGSPLHF
TRBV5-1,TRBD1,NA,TRBJ1-2,TGCGCCAGCAGCAGCCCGGGACAGGTCGCTAACTATGGCTACACCTTC,CASSSPGQVANYGYTF
TRBV18,NA,NA,TRBJ2-1,TGTGCCAGCTCACCACCGAACCAGCGGAGCTCCTACAATGAGCAGTTCTTC,CASSPPNQRSSYNEQFF
TRBV12-5,NA,few,TRBJ1-2,TGTGCTAGTGGTTTGGGTAACGGTTTCTATGGCTACACCTTC,CASGLGNGFYGYTF
TRBV5-1,NA,NA,TRBJ1-2,TGCGCCAGCAGCTTGGAGGTAGGGACTCCCTATGGCTACACCTTC,CASSLEVGTPYGYTF
TRBV12-3/TRBV12-4,NA,once,TRBJ1-1,TGTGCCAGCAGCCCCCAATCACACGCTGAAGCTTTCTTT,CASSPQSHAEAFF
TRBV2,TRBD2,NA,TRBJ2-1,TGTGCCAGCACTCTAGCGGGGGCGGGGAATGAGCAGTTCTTC,CASTLAGAGNEQFF
TRBV9,TRBD2,NA,TRBJ2-1,TGTGCCAGCAGCGCCCACCGGGGACTAGTCACCTACAATGAGCAGTTCTTC,CASSAHRGLVTYNEQFF
TRBV6-5,NA,NA,TRBJ1-3,TGTGCCAGCAGTTACTCGAGAGGCGGGGGTGGAAACACCATATATTTT,CASSYSRGGGGNTIYF
TRBV6-2/TRBV6-3,NA,NA,TRBJ2-4,TGTGCCAGCAGTTACTCGGGCGGACTAGCCAAAAACATTCAGTACTTC,CASSYSGGLAKNIQYF
TRBV21-1,NA,NA,TRBJ1-2,TGTGCCAGCAGCAACCAGGGGAACTATGGCTACACCTTC,CASSNQGNYGYTF
TRBV7-9,TRBD1,NA,TRBJ2-7,TGTGCCAGCAGCTGGGGGGACAGGGGATTTGACGAGCAGTACTTC,CASSWGDRGFDEQYF
TRBV2,TRBD1,few,TRBJ2-3,TGTGCCAGCATAAGACAGGGGATAGGTGGGGATACGCAGTATTTT,CASIRQGIGGDTQYF
TRBV10-1,NA,NA,TRBJ2-1,TGCGCCAGCAGTGTTGCGGGGAGTAATGAGCAGTTCTTC,CASSVAGSNEQFF
TRBV7-9,TRBD1,NA,TRBJ1-4,TGTGCCAGCAGCCAACGGACAGGGATCGATGAAAAACTGTTTTTT,CASSQRTGIDEKLFF
TRBV18,NA,NA,TRBJ1-2,TGTGCCAGCTCACGTACTACAGACAGCCAAGGGAACTATGGCTACACCTTC,CASSRTTDSQGNYGYTF
TRBV7-9,NA,NA,TRBJ1-1,TGTGCCAGCGGTCGGACTTGGAGTGGGGGGACTGAAGCTTTCTTT,CASGRTWSGGTEAFF
TRBV2,NA,NA,TRBJ1-2,TGTGCCTCAGCCGGGGTCGGAAACTATGGCTACACCTTC,CASAGVGNYGYTF
TRBV3-1/TRBV3-2,NA,NA,TRBJ2-4,TGTGCCAGCAGCCAAGATTTCCCGGGAGTCGGGGACATTCAGTACTTC,CASSQDFPGVGDIQYF
TRBV18,NA,NA,TRBJ1-5,TGTGCCAGCTCACCTCCTGGACGGGACAATCAGCCCCAGCATTTT,CASSPPGRDNQPQHF
TRBV5-1,NA,NA,TRBJ1-2,TGCGCCAGCAGCTTGGGCGGAGGCTACACCTTC,CASSLGGGYTF
TRBV5-5,NA,NA,TRBJ1-3,TGTGCCAGCAGCTTGGGTGGGGCAGGAAACACCATATATTTT,CASSLGGAGNTIYF
TRBV5-5,NA,once,TRBJ2-7,TGTGCCAGCAGCTTGGTTGGCAGGGGGGCCTCCTACGAGCAGTACTTC,CASSLVGRGASYEQYF
TRBV15,TRBD2,NA,TRBJ2-5,TGTGCCACCAGCCCATCGAAAGGACTAGCAGAAGAGACCCAGTACTTC,CATSPSKGLAEETQYF
TRBV7-2,NA,NA,TRBJ2-2,TGTGCCAGCAGTCTAGGGCTAGCTCCCACCGGGGAGCTGTTTTTT,CASSLGLAPTGELFF
TRBV29-1,NA,once,TRBJ2-3,TGCAGCGTTGCCCAGGGGGGTAGCACAGATACGCAGTATTTT,CSVAQGGSTDTQYF
TRBV6-1,NA,NA,TRBJ1-2,TGTGCCAGCAGTGAGCTGGCAGGGTTCGACTATGGCTACACCTTC,CASSELAGFDYGYTF
TRBV5-1,TRBD1,NA,TRBJ2-5,TGCGCCAGCAGCCCCGGGACAGGGGGGTACCAAGAGACCCAGTACTTC,CASSPGTGGYQETQYF
TRBV7-2,NA,NA,TRBJ1-6,TGTGCCAGCAGCTTAGCGGACAGCGAATCACCCCTCCACTTT,CASSLADSESPLHF
TRBV2,TRBD1,once,TRBJ2-3,TGTGCCAGTAGGTCGGGACAGGGGATAGATACGCAGTATTTT,CASRSGQGIDTQYF
TRBV7-2,NA,NA,TRBJ2-5,TGTGCCAGCAGCTTAGCTATGGCGGGGGCACAAGAGACCCAGTACTTC,CASSLAMAGAQETQYF
TRBV3-1/TRBV3-2,TRBD2,NA,TRBJ2-1,TGTGCCAGCAGCCAAGATCGCGGGACTAGCGGGATCGGCGAGCAGTTCTTC,CASSQDRGTSGIGEQFF
TRBV9,NA,NA,TRBJ2-1,TGTGCCAGCAGCGTGGCCTTATACGCTAATGAGCAGTTCTTC,CASSVALYANEQFF